The 8 T cell receptor beta chains given below trace back to one sample, sequenced in a study of human CD4 T cells and Enterobacteriaceae. The protocol was immunoSEQ multiplex PCR, while the TCRdb copy is restricted to in-frame clones and leaves out a portion. The table lists just under 30,000 clones, around four fifths of them singletons. The memory gate held CD4+ cells that were not CD45RA+CCR7+CD95- naive cells, over 98% pure. Sequencing was performed on memory CD4+ T cells from blood. These receptor sequences come from a human donor in good health.

This chain joins TRBV2 and TRBJ2-1; TRBD1 might be the D (6 bases). The CDR3 runs 13 residues. V was clipped by 5 bases and J by 5 bases, with 10 bases between them. The germline CDR1 and CDR2 sequences are SNHLY and FYNNEI. CDR3 loop: CASSYRQDNEQFF. The CDR3 bases are TGTGCCAGCAGTTACAGACAGGACAATGAGCAGTTCTTC.

In this sample, this clone turned up once. The chain recombines TRBV2 with TRBJ2-3; D gene unclear. Germline assignment: CDR1 SNHLY and CDR2 FYNNEI. The CDR3 runs to 13 residues. Trimming pared 3 bases from V and 2 bases from J, leaving 6 bases between. CDR3 coding DNA: TGTGCCAGCAGTGATCTACCCACAGATACGCAGTATTTT. It is translated as CASSDLPTDTQYF.

J is TRBJ1-5 and V is TRBV2; D uncertain. The ends were cut back, 3 bases at V and 2 bases at J, with 5 bases in the middle. The CDR3 contains 13 residues. Germline V lookup: CDR1 SNHLY, CDR2 FYNNEI. The CDR3 protein is CASSDLGNQPQHF. CDR3 nucleotide sequence: TGTGCCAGCAGTGACTTAGGCAATCAGCCCCAGCATTTT.

The V call is TRBV5-1, the J call TRBJ2-2, with D perhaps assigned TRBD1 or TRBD2 (5 bases each). CDR3 length: 14 residues. Trimming stripped 4 bases from V and 4 bases from J, with 11 bases between. Germline V gives CDR1 SGHRS, CDR2 YFSETQ. CDR3 nucleotide sequence: TGCGCCAGCAGCGGGCAGGGACCCACCGGGGAGCTGTTTTTT. This encodes CASSGQGPTGELFF.

This chain links TRBV20-1 with TRBJ2-1; 7 nucleotides align to TRBD2. The CDR3 is 11 residues long. Losses at the gene ends were 7 bases for V and 5 bases for J; bases not matched to a gene: 2. Germline V CDR1 and CDR2: DFQATT, SNEGSKA (reference sequence). The CDR3 region is CSGSGNNEQFF. The CDR3 bases are TGCAGTGGAAGCGGGAACAATGAGCAGTTCTTC.

The chain has TRBV28 and TRBJ2-7; TRBD1 is a possible D gene (6 bases). The CDR3 loop spans 17 amino acids. Germline assignment: CDR1 MDHEN and CDR2 SYDVKM. Trimming pared 3 bases from V and 2 bases from J, leaving 20 bases between. The CDR3 protein is CASSFAENWDTAYEQYF. In DNA, the CDR3 is TGTGCCAGCAGTTTTGCCGAAAATTGGGACACCGCCTACGAGCAGTACTTC.

CDR3 amino acids: CASLGDGNQPQHF. DNA of the CDR3: TGTGCCAGTCTCGGGGACGGCAATCAGCCCCAGCATTTT. The chain is built from TRBV19 and TRBJ1-5, with a tentative D call TRBD1 (5 bases). CDR3 size: 13 residues. V dropped 8 bases and J dropped 2 bases, with 10 bases sitting between them. Germline V gene sequence: CDR1 LNHDA, CDR2 SQIVND (reference sequence). The full variable domain, completed using reference TRBV19 and TRBJ1-5, is DGGITQSPKYLFRKEGQNVTLSCEQNLNHDAMYWYRQDPGQGLRLIYYSQIVNDFQKGDIAEGYSVSREKKESFPLTVTSAQKNPTAFYLCASLGDGNQPQHFGDGTRLSIL.

The rearrangement joins TRBV6-6 to TRBJ2-3; 8 nucleotides agree with TRBD2. V was pared by 11 bases and J by 5 bases, with 9 bases of the junction left unmatched. Germline V gives CDR1 MNHNY, CDR2 SVGAGI (reference sequence). The CDR3 consists of 13 residues. The CDR3 here is CACREGPRDTQYF. CDR3 bases: TGTGCCTGTCGGGAGGGCCCGCGAGATACGCAGTATTTT.